This TCR beta chain was observed in a study of cytomegalovirus exposure and HLA in healthy donors. The CDR3 sequence is 16 residues long. V was cut by 3 bases and J by 0 bases, with 9 bases left in between. The germline V gene encodes CDR1 MNHEY and CDR2 SMNVEV (reference sequence). PCR used 60 Vbeta primers and 13 Jbeta primers. Here immunoSEQ multiplex PCR was the method, and the copy in TCRdb shows in-frame clones only, minus some. The sample contains some 200,000 clones, more than 65% of which appear only once. The sample holds one count of this clone. The chain has TRBV27 and TRBJ2-6; D gene ambiguous. Sequencing was performed on PBMCs. The source of this sequence is a man in his forties or fifties in good health and CMV-seronegative. The DNA of the CDR3 is TGTGCCAGCAGTTTTGCGGCGATCTCTGGGGCCAACGTCCTGACTTTC. It encodes CASSFAAISGANVLTF.